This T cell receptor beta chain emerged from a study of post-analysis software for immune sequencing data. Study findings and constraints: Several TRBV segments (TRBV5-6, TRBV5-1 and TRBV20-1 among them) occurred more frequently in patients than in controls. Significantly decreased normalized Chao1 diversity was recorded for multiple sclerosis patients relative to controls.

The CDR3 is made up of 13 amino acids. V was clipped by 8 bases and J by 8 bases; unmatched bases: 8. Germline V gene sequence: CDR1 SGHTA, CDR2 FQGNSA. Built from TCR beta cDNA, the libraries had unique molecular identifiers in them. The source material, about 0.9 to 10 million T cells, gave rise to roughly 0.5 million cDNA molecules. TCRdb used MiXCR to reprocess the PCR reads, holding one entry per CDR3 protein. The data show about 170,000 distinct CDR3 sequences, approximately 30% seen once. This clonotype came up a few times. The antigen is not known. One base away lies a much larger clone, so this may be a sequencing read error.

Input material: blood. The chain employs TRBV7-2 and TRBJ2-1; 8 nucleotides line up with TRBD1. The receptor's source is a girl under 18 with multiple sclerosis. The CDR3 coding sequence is TGTGCCAGCGGAGTGACAGGGGTCGATGAGCAGTTCTTC. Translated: CASGVTGVDEQFF. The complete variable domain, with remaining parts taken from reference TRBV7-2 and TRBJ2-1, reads GAGVSQSPSNKVTEKGKDVELRCDPISGHTALYWYRQSLGQGLEFLIYFQGNSAPDKSGLPSDRFSAERTGGSVSTLTIQRTQQEDSAVYLCASGVTGVDEQFFGPGTRLTVL.